This TCR beta chain appears in the sequencing data of a study of vaccination effects on CD4 cells after COVID-19. In the case of this clone: What it binds is unknown.

Culture proceeded for approximately nine days, and CD4+ T cells were then isolated. The infection with SARS-CoV-2 (confirmed by PCR) occurred in this person between March and December 2020. Either the BNT162b2 or mRNA-1273 vaccine was given to participants in two doses. CDR3 length: 18 residues. V was clipped by 3 bases and J by 10 bases; unmatched bases: 24. Germline V gene lookup returns CDR1 SGHNT and CDR2 YYREEE (reference sequence). The protocol was immunoSEQ multiplex PCR, while the TCRdb copy is restricted to in-frame clones and leaves out a portion. The sample consists of some 31,000 clones, about 68% of them appearing once.

This clonotype was sampled from a human donor who had a prior SARS-CoV-2 infection. Here the sequenced sample was CD4+ T cells from PBMCs cultured without peptide, taken after COVID-19 vaccination. V usage is TRBV5-4 and J usage is TRBJ1-1; 7 nucleotides line up with TRBD1. The CDR3 is CASSYFVGGPPGENRAFF. CDR3 nucleotide sequence: TGTGCCAGCAGCTACTTTGTAGGGGGCCCACCGGGAGAGAATCGAGCTTTCTTT.